This T cell receptor (beta chain) was found in a study of vaccination and CD4 T cells after COVID-19. Treatment defined: roughly 11-day PBMC culture with coronavirus spike peptide pools or control peptides (ViraFEST assay). This clonotype was picked up one time. Its specificity is not known. Germline CDR1 and CDR2: SNHLY and FYNNEI. The CDR3 extends over 12 amino acids. The V gene end was trimmed by 6 bases and the J gene end by 6 bases; junction bases not matched to a gene: 5. The Oncomine TCR Beta short-read assay generated sequence data from the DNA of cultured CD4+ T cells. TCRdb re-called the PCR reads through MiXCR, storing one row per CDR3 protein. The data contain some 16,000 distinct CDR3 sequences, less than 70% of them seen just once; the ten biggest clones take up around 7%.

This chain connects TRBV2 to TRBJ2-7, with 7 nucleotides matching TRBD1. The receptor was derived from a human donor who had recovered from COVID-19. The sequenced material came from CD4+ T cells from blood, cultured in vitro. CDR3 DNA: TGTGCCAGCAGCAACACAGGGGTCGAGCAGTACTTC. This encodes CASSNTGVEQYF.